This T cell receptor beta chain is drawn from a study of T cell clones after liver transplantation. Study information: Third-party-reactive TCRbeta sequences from pre-transplant mixed lymphocyte reactions served as antigen-independent comparators.

CDR3 length: 15 amino acids. Germline V gene data show CDR1 as ENHRY and CDR2 as SYGVKD. Trimming took 4 bases from V and 6 from J; bases not matched to a gene: 11. Profiled with immunoSEQ multiplex PCR; TCRdb holds only in-frame clones, not every one. The top ten hold roughly 50% of the sample, which has just under 9,500 clones, around 80% seen once. The clonotype originates from a human patient who received a liver transplant. The graft donor may have given rise to some T cells. V usage is TRBV10-3 and J usage is TRBJ2-7; TRBD1 agrees at 8 bases. The sequences come from CD8+ T cells from blood, collected at the 22-month timepoint. The chain's CDR3 is CAISASQGAFSEQYF. The CDR3 region has the DNA TGTGCCATCAGTGCCTCGCAGGGGGCATTCTCCGAGCAGTACTTC.